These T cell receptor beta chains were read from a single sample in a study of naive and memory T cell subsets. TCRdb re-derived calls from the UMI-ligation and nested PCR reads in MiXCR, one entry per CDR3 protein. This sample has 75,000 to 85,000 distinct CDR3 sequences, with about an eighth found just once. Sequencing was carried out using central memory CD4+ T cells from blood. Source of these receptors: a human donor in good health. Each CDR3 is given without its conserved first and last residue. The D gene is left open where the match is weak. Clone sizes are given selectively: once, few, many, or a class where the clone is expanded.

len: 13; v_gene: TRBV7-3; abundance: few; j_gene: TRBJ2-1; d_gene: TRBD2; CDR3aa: ASSQTRGSYNEQF
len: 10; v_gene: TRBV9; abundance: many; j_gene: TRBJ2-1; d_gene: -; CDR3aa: ASSESYNEQF
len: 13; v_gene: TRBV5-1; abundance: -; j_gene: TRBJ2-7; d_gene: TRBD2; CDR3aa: ASSLVSSGRSEQY
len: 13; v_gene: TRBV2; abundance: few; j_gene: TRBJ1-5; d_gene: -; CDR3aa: ASSEATHSNQPQH
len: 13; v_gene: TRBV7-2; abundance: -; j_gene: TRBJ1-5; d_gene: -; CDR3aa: ASSEQTGDHQPQH
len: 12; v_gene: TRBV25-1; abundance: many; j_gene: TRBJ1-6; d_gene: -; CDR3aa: ASQEGRYNSPLH
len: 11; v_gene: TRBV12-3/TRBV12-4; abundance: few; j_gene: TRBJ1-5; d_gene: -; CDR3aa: ASSFKGGQPQH
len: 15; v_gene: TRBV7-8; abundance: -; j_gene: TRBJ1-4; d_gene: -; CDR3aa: ASSFTGRIVPNEKLF
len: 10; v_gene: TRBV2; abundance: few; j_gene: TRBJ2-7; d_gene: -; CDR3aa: ASSEARLEQY
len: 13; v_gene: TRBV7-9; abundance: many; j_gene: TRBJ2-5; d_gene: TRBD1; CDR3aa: ASSKHGTGKETQY
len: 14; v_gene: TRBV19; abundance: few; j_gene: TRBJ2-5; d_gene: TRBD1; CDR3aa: ASSPGGQGRMETQY
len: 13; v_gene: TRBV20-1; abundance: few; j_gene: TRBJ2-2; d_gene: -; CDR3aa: SAREGTLSTGELF
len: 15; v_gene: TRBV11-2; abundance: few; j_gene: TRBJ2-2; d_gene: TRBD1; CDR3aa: ASSSGGYDANTGELF
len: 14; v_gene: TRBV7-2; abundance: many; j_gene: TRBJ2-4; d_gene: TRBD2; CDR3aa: ASSLVAGGAKNIQY
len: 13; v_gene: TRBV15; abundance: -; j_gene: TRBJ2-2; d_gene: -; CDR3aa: ATSIVGRSTGELF
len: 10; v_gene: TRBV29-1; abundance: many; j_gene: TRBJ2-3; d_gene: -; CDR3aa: SVRQTSDTQY
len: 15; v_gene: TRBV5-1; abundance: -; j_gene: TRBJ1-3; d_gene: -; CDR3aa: ASSLLGGERSGNTIY
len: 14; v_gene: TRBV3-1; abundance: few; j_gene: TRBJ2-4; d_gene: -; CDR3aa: ASSQGYRTGRNIQY
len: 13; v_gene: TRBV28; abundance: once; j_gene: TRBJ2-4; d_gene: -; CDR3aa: ASSLRGGAKNIQY
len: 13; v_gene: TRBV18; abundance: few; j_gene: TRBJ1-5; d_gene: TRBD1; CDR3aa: ASSLGTDGNQPQH
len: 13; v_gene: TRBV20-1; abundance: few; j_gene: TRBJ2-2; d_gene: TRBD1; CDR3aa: SGRENRGKGGELF
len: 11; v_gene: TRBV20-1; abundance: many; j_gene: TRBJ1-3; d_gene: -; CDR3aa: SARVDMGYTIY
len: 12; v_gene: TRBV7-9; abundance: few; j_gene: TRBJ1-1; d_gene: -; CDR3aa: ASSLVRTDTEAF
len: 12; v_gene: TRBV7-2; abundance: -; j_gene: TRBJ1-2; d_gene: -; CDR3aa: ASSFDTGQYGYT
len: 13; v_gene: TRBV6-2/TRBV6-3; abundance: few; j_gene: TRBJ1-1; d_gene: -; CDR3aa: ASSYSRTGNTEAF
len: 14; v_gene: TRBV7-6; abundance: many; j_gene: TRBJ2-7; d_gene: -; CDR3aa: ASSLRSPEFSYEQY
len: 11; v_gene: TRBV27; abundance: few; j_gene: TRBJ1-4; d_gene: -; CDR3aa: ASSFRDPEKLF
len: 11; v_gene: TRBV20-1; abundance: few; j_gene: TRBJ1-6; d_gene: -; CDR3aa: SAREGSGSPLH
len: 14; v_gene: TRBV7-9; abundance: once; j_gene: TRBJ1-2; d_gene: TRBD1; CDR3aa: ASSLEGTGANYGYT
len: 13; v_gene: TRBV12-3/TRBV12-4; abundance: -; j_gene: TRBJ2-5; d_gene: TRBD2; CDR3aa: ASSFQASGEETQY
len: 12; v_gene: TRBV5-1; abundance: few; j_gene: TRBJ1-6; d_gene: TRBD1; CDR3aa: ASSKDRGNSPLH
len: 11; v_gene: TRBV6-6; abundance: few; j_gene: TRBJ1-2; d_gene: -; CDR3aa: ASSPQGGGGYT
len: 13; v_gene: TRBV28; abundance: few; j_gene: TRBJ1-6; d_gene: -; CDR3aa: ASRFSGGIGSPLH
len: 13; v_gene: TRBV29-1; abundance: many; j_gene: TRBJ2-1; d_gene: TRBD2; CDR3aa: SAPGAGGMHNEQF
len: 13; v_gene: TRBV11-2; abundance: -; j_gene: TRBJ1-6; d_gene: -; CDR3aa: ASTPRGAYNSPLH
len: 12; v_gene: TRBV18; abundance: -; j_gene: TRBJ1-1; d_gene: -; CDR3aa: ASFLGGWSTEAF
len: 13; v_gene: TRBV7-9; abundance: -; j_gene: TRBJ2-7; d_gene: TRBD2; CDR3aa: ASSLRTSGKYEQY
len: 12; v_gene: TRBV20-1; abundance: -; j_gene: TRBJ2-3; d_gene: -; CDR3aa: SARTRVSTDTQY
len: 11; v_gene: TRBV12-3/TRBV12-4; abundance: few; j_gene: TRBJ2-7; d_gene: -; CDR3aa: ASRPPGRYEQY
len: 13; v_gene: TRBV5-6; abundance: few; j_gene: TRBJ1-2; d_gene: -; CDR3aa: ASSLWTGPNYGYT
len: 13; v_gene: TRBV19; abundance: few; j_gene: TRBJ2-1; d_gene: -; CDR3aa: ASSLARSSYNEQF
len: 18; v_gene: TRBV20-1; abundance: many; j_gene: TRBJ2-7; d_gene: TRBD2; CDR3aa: SARRAWTSGRAATVYEQY
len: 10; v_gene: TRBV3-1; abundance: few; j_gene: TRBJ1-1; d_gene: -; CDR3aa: ASSQSDTEAF
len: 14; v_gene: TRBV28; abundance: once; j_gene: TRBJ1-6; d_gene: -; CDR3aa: ASSLGTFSYNSPLH
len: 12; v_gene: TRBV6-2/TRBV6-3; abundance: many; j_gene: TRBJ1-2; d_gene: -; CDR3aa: ASTSPDHGYGYT
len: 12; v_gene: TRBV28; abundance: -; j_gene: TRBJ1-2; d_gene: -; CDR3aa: ASSQGISNYGYT
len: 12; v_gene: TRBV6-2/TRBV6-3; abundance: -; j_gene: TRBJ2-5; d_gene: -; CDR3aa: ASSRLSYQETQY
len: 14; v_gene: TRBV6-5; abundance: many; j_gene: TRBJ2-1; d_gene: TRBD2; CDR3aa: ASSPDLAVAYNEQF